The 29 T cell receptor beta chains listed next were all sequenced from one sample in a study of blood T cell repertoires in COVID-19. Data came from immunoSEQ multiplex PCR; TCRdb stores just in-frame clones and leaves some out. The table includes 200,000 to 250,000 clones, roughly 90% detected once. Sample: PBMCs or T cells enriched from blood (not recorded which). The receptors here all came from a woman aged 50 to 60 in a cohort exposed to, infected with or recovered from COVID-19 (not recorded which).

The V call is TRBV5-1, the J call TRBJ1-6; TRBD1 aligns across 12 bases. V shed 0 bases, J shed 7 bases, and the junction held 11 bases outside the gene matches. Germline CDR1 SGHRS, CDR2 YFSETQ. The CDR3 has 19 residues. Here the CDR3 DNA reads TGCGCCAGCAGCTTGGCCCGCGGGGACAGGGGGCTGAAGAATTCACCCCTCCACTTT. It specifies CASSLARGDRGLKNSPLHF.

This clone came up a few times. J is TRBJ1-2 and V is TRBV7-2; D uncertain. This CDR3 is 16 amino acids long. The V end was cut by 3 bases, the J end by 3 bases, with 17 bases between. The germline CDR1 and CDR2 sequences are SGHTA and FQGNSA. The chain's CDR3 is CASSFAPRQSYYGYTF. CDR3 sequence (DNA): TGTGCCAGCAGCTTCGCCCCGAGGCAGAGCTACTATGGCTACACCTTC. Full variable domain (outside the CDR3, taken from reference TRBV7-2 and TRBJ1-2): GAGVSQSPSNKVTEKGKDVELRCDPISGHTALYWYRQSLGQGLEFLIYFQGNSAPDKSGLPSDRFSAERTGGSVSTLTIQRTQQEDSAVYLCASSFAPRQSYYGYTFGSGTRLTVV.

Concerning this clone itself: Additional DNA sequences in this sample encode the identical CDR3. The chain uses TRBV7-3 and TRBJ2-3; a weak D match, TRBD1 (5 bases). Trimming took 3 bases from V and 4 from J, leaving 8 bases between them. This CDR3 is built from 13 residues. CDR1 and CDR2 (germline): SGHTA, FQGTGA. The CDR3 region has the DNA TGTGCCAGCAGCTTTACAGGCCCAGATACGCAGTATTTT. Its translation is CASSFTGPDTQYF.

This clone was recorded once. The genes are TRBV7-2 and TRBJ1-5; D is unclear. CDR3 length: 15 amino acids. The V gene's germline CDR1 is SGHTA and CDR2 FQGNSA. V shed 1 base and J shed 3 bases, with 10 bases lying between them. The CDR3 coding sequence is TGTGCCAGCAGCTTAGAATCGGGGATCAATCAGCCCCAGCATTTT. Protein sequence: CASSLESGINQPQHF.

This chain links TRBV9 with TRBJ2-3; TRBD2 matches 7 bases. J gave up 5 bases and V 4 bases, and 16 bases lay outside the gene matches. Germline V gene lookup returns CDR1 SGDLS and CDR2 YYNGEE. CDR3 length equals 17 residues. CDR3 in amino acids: CASSSRVGLAERDTQYF. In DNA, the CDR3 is TGTGCCAGCAGCTCCCGAGTGGGCCTAGCGGAGAGAGATACGCAGTATTTT.

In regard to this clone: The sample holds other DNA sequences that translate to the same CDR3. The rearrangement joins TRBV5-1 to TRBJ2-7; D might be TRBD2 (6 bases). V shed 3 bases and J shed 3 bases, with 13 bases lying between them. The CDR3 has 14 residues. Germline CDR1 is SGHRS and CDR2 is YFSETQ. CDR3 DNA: TGCGCCAGCAGCTCTCGGGACTCGAGCTACGAGCAGTACTTC. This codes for CASSSRDSSYEQYF.

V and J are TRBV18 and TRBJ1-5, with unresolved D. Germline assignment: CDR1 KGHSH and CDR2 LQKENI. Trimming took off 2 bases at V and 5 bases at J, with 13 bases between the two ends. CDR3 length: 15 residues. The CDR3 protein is CASSPGMQADQPQHF. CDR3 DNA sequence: TGTGCCAGCTCACCAGGAATGCAGGCTGATCAGCCCCAGCATTTT.

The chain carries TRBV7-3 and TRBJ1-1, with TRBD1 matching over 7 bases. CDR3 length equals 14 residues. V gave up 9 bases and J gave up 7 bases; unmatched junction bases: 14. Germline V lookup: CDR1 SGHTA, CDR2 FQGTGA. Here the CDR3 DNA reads TGTGCCAGAGACAGGGCACCCTATACCTTTGAAGCTTTCTTT. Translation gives CARDRAPYTFEAFF.

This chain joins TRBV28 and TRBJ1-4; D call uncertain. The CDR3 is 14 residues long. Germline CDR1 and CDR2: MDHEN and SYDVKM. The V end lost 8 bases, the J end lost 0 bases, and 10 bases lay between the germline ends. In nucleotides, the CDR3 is TGTGCCAGCTCCAACACGCCAACTAATGAAAAACTGTTTTTT. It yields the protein CASSNTPTNEKLFF.

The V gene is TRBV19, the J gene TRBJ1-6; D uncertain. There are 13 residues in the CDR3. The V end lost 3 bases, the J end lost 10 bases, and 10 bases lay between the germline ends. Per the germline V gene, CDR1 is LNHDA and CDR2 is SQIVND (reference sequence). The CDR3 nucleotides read TGTGCCAGTAGTATTTATACTCGATCACCCCTCCACTTT. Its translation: CASSIYTRSPLHF. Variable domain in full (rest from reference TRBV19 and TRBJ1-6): DGGITQSPKYLFRKEGQNVTLSCEQNLNHDAMYWYRQDPGQGLRLIYYSQIVNDFQKGDIAEGYSVSREKKESFPLTVTSAQKNPTAFYLCASSIYTRSPLHFGNGTRLTVT.

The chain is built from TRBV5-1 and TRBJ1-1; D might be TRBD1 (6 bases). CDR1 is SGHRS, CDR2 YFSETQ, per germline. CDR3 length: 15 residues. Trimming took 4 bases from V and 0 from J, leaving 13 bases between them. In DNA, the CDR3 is TGCGCCAGCAGCGAAGTTGGACAGTTGAACACTGAAGCTTTCTTT. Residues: CASSEVGQLNTEAFF.

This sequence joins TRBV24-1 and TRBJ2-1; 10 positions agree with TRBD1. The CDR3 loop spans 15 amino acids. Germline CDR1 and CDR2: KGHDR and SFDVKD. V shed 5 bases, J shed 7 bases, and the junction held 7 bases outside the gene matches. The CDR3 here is CATSALGTGENEQFF. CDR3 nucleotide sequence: TGTGCCACCAGTGCCCTGGGGACAGGGGAGAATGAGCAGTTCTTC.

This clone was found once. CDR3 DNA sequence: TGTGCCAGCAGCCAGAGACAGGGCAGGGCTAACTATGGCTACACCTTC. Translating it yields CASSQRQGRANYGYTF. The chain carries TRBV11-2 and TRBJ1-2; 7 nucleotides align to TRBD1. The CDR3 runs to 16 residues. V lost 5 bases, J lost 0 bases, and 9 bases stayed unmatched. Germline lookup yields CDR1 SGHAT and CDR2 FQNNGV.

The CDR3, as DNA: TGCGCCAGCAGCGGATCCCAGTCAGGGCTAGACTATGGCTACACCTTC. Its protein is CASSGSQSGLDYGYTF. This chain links TRBV4-3 with TRBJ1-2; possibly TRBD1 for D (5 bases). Trimming cost V 5 bases and J 3 bases, with 19 bases left between them. The germline CDR1 and CDR2 sequences are LGHNA and YSLEER. The CDR3 is 16 residues long.

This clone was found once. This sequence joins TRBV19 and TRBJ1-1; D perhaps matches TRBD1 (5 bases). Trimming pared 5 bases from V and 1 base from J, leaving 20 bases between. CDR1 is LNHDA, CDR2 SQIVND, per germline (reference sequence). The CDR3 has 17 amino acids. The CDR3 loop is CASSLLIGYGANTEAFF. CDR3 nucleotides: TGTGCCAGTAGTCTCTTAATCGGGTATGGGGCGAACACTGAAGCTTTCTTT. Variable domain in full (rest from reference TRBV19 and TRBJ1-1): DGGITQSPKYLFRKEGQNVTLSCEQNLNHDAMYWYRQDPGQGLRLIYYSQIVNDFQKGDIAEGYSVSREKKESFPLTVTSAQKNPTAFYLCASSLLIGYGANTEAFFGQGTRLTVV.

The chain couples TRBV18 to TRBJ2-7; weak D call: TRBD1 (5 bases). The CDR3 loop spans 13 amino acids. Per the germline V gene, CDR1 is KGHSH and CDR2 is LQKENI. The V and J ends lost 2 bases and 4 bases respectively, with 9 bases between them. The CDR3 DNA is TGTGCCAGCTCACCATACTCAGGGTACGAGCAGTACTTC. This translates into CASSPYSGYEQYF.

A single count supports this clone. This CDR3 reads CASSLQGYEQYF. CDR3 sequence (DNA): TGTGCCAGCAGCCTACAGGGTTACGAGCAGTACTTC. The V and J genes are TRBV14 and TRBJ2-7; D perhaps matches TRBD1 (6 bases). Trimming took off 4 bases at V and 4 bases at J, with 8 bases between the two ends. The CDR3 covers 12 residues. CDR1 is SGHDN, CDR2 FVKESK, per germline.

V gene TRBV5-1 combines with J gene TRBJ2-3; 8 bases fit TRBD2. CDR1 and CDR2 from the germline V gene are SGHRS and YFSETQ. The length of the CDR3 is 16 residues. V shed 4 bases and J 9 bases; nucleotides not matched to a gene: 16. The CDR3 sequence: CASSPGVGGAQRTQYF. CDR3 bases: TGCGCCAGCAGCCCTGGGGTCGGGGGGGCCCAGCGGACGCAGTATTTT. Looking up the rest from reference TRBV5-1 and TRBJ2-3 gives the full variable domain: KAGVTQTPRYLIKTRGQQVTLSCSPISGHRSVSWYQQTPGQGLQFLFEYFSETQRNKGNFPGRFSGRQFSNSRSEMNVSTLELGDSALYLCASSPGVGGAQRTQYFGPGTRLTVL.

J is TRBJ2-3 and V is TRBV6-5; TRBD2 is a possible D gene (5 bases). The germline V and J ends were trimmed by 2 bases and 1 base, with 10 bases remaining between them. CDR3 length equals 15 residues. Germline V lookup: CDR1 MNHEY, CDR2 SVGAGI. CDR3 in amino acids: CASSYKVSGTDTQYF. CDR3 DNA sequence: TGTGCCAGCAGTTACAAGGTTAGCGGCACAGATACGCAGTATTTT.

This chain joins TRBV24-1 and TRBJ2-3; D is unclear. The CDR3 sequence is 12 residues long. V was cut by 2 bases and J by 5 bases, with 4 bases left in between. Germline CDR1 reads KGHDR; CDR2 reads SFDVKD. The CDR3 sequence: CATSDSGDTQYF. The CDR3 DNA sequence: TGTGCCACCAGTGATTCGGGAGATACGCAGTATTTT.

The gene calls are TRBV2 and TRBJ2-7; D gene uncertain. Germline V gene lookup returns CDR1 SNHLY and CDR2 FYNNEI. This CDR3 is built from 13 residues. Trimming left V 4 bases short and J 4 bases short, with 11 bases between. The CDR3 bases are TGTGCCAGCAGTGTCTTGCAGACATACGAGCAGTACTTC. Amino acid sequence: CASSVLQTYEQYF.

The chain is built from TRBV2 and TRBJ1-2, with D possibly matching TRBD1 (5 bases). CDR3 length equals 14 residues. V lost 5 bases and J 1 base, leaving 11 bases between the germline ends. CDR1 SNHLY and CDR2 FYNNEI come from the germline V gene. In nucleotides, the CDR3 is TGTGCCAGCAGTTTGACAGCTCTTAACTATGGCTACACCTTC. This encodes CASSLTALNYGYTF.

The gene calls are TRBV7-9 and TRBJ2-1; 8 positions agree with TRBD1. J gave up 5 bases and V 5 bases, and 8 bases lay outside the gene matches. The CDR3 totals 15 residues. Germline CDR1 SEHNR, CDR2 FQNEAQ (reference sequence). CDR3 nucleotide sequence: TGTGCCAGCAGCCCAAGGGGACAGGAACACAATGAGCAGTTCTTC. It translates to CASSPRGQEHNEQFF.

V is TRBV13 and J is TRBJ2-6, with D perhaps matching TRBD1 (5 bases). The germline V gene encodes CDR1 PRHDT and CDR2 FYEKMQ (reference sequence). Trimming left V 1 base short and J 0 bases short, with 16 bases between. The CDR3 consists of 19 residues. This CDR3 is CASSLEGLQVSSGANVLTF. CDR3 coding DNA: TGTGCCAGCAGCTTAGAGGGGTTGCAGGTTAGCTCTGGGGCCAACGTCCTGACTTTC.

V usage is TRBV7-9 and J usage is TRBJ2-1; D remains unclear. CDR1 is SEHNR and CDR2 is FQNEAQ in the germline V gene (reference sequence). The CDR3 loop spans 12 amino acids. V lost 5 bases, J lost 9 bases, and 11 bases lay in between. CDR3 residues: CASSRSAVEQFF. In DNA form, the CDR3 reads TGTGCCAGCAGCCGCTCGGCGGTTGAGCAGTTCTTC. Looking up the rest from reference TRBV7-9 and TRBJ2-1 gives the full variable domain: DTGVSQNPRHKITKRGQNVTFRCDPISEHNRLYWYRQTLGQGPEFLTYFQNEAQLEKSRLLSDRFSAERPKGSFSTLEIQRTEQGDSAMYLCASSRSAVEQFFGPGTRLTVL.

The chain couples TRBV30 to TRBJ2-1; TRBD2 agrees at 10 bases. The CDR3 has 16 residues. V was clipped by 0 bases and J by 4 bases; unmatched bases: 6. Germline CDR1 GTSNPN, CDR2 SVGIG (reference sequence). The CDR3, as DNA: TGTGCCTGGAGTGTACGTGATAGCGGGGGGTACAATGAGCAGTTCTTC. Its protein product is CAWSVRDSGGYNEQFF.

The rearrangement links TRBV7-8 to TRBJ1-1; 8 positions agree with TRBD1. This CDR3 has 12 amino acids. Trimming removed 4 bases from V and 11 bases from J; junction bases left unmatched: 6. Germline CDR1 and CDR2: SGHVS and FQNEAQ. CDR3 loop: CASSSVGQEAFF. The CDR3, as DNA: TGTGCCAGCAGCTCCGTGGGACAGGAGGCTTTCTTT.

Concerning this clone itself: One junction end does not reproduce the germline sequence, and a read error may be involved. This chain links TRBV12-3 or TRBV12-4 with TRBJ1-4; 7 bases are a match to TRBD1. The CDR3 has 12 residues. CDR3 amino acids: CASSSRTGRSYF. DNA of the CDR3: TGTGCCAGCAGTTCCCGGACAGGCCGAAGTTATTTT.

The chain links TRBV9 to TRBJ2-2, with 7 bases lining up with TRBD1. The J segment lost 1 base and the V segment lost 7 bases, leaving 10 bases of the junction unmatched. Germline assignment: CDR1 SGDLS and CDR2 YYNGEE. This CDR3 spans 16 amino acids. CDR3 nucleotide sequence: TGTGCCAGCGGCCCGACAGGGCCCCAGAACACCGGGGAGCTGTTTTTT. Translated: CASGPTGPQNTGELFF.